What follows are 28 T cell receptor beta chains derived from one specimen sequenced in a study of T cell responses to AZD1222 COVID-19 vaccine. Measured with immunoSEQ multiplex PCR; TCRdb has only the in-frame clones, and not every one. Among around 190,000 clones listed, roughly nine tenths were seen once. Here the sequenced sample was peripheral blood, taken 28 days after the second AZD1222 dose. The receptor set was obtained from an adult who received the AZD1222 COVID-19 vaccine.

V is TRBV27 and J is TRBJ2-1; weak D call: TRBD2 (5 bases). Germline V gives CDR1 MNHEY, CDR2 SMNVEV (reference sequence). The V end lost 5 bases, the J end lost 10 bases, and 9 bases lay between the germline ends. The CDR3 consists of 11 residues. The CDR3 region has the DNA TGTGCCAGCAGTCAGCGGAACGAGCAGTTCTTC. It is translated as CASSQRNEQFF.

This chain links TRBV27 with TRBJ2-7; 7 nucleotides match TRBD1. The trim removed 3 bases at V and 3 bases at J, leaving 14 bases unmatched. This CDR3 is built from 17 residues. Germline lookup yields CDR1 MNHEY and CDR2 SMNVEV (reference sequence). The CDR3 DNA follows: TGTGCCAGCAGTTTCCAGAGAGCCGGGACAGTACACTACGAGCAGTACTTC. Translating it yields CASSFQRAGTVHYEQYF.

The DNA for the CDR3 is TGCGCCAGCAGCTCCGGGGCCGCTTCGAACACTGAAGCTTTCTTT. Protein sequence: CASSSGAASNTEAFF. The rearrangement links TRBV5-1 to TRBJ1-1, with D perhaps TRBD1 (5 bases). This CDR3 has 15 residues. Germline lookup yields CDR1 SGHRS and CDR2 YFSETQ. The V and J ends lost 3 bases and 1 base respectively, with 13 bases between them.

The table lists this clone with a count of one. CDR3 loop: CASSLSPTMNTEAFF. The CDR3 DNA follows: TGTGCCAGCAGTTTATCGCCAACGATGAACACTGAAGCTTTCTTT. The V gene is TRBV27, the J gene TRBJ1-1, with unresolved D. Germline CDR1 MNHEY, CDR2 SMNVEV (reference sequence). Trimming left V 0 bases short and J 0 bases short, with 8 bases between. The CDR3 covers 15 residues.

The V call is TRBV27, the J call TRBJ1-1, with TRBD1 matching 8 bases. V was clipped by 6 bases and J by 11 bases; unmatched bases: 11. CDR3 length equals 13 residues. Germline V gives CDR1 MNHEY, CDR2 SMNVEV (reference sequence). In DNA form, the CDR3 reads TGTGCCAGCAGGGCCGGGACAGGTGGGGAGGCTTTCTTT. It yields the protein CASRAGTGGEAFF.

The CDR3 region is CSALERTAGFYGYTF. The CDR3 nucleotides read TGCAGCGCCTTGGAGAGGACAGCAGGCTTCTATGGCTACACCTTC. J is TRBJ1-2 and V is TRBV29-1; D is possibly TRBD1 (6 bases). Germline CDR1 SQVTM, CDR2 ANQGSEA. The CDR3 spans 15 residues. V lost 7 bases to trimming and J lost 4 bases, with 22 bases between them.

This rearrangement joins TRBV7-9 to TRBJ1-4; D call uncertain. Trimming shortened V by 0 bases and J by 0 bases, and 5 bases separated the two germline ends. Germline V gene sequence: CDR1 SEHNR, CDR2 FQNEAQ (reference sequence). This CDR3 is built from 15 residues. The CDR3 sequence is CASSLAHATNEKLFF. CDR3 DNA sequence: TGTGCCAGCAGCTTAGCCCACGCAACTAATGAAAAACTGTTTTTT.

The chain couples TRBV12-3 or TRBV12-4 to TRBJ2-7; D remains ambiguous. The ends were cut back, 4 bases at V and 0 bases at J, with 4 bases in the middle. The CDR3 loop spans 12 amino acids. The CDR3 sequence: CASSSPSYEQYF. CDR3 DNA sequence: TGTGCCAGCAGTTCCCCCTCCTACGAGCAGTACTTC.

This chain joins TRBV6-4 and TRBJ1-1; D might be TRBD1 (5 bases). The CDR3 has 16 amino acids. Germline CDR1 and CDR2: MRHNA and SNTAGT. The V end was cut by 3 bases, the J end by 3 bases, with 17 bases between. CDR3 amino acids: CASSEPGRKGYTEAFF. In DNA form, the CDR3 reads TGTGCCAGCAGTGAACCGGGACGGAAGGGTTACACTGAAGCTTTCTTT.

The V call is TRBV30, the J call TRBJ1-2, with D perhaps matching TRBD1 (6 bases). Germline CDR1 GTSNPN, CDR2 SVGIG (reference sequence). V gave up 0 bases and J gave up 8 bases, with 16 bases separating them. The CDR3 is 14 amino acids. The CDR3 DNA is TGTGCCTGGAGTGTAAATTCCGGGGGCGAGGGCTACACCTTC. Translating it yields CAWSVNSGGEGYTF.

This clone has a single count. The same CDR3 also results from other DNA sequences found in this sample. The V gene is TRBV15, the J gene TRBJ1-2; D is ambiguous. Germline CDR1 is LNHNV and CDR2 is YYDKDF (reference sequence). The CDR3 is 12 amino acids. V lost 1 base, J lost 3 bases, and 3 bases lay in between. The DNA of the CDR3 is TGTGCCACCAGCAGAGGGGACTATGGCTACACCTTC. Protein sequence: CATSRGDYGYTF.

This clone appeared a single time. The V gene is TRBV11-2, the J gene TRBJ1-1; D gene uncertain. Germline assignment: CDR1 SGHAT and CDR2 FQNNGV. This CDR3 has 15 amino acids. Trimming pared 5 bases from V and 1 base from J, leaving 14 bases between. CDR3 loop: CASSPKGASNTEAFF. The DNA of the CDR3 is TGTGCCAGCAGCCCAAAGGGTGCCTCGAACACTGAAGCTTTCTTT.

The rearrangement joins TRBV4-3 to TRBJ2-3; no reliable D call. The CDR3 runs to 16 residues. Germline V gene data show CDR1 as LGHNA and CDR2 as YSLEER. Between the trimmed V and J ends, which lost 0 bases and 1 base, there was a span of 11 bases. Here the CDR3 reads CASSQEWRQGTDTQYF. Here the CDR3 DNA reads TGCGCCAGCAGCCAAGAATGGCGCCAGGGCACAGATACGCAGTATTTT.

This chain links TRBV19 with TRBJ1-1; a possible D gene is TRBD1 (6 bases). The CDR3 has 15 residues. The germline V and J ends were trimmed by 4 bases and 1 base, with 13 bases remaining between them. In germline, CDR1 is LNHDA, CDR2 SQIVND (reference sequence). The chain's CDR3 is CASSTYRVGNTEAFF. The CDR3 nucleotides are TGTGCCAGTAGTACATACAGGGTAGGGAACACTGAAGCTTTCTTT. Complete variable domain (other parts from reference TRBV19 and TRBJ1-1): DGGITQSPKYLFRKEGQNVTLSCEQNLNHDAMYWYRQDPGQGLRLIYYSQIVNDFQKGDIAEGYSVSREKKESFPLTVTSAQKNPTAFYLCASSTYRVGNTEAFFGQGTRLTVV.

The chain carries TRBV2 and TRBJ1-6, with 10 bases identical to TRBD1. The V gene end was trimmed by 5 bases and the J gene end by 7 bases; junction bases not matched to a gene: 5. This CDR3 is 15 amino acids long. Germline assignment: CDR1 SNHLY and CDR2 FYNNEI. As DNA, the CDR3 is TGTGCCAGCAGTTGGGACAGGGGATCAAATTCACCCCTCCACTTT. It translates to CASSWDRGSNSPLHF.

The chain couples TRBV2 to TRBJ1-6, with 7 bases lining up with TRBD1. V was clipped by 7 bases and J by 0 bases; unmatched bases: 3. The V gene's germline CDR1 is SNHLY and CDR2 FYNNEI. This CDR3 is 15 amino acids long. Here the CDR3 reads CASTRQGSYNSPLHF. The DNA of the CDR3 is TGTGCCAGCACCAGACAGGGCTCCTATAATTCACCCCTCCACTTT.

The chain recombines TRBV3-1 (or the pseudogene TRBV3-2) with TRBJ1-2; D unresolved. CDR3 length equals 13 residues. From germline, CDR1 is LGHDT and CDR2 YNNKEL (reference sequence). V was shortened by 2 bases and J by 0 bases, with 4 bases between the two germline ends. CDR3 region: CASSQRPNYGYTF. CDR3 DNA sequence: TGTGCCAGCAGCCAAAGACCTAACTATGGCTACACCTTC.

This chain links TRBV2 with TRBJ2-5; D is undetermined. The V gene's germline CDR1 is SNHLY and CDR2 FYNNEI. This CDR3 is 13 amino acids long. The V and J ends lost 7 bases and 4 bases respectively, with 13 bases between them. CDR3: CASTPGRVETQYF. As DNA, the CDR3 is TGTGCCAGCACCCCTGGTCGGGTAGAGACCCAGTACTTC.

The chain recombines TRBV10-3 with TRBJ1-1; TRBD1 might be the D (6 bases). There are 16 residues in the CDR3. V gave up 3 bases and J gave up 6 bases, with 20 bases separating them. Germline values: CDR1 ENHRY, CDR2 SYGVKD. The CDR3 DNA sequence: TGTGCCATCAGTGACTCCTACCAAACCGGGGGCTCTGAAGCTTTCTTT. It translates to CAISDSYQTGGSEAFF.

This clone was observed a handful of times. The DNA of the CDR3 is TGTGCCATCAGTGCCGGGACTAGGAGCTACGAGCAGTACTTC. Translated: CAISAGTRSYEQYF. The chain employs TRBV10-3 and TRBJ2-7; 8 bases are a match to TRBD2. The CDR3 has 14 residues. Germline CDR1 reads ENHRY; CDR2 reads SYGVKD. Unmatched junction bases numbered 5, after V lost 4 bases and J lost 3 bases.

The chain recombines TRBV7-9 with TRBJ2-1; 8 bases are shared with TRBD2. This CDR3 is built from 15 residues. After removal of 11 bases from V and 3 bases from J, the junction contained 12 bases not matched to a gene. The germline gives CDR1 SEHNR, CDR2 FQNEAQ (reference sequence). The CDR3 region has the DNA TGTGCCGGCAACCCGGGGGGGCTTCACTACAATGAGCAGTTCTTC. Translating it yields CAGNPGGLHYNEQFF. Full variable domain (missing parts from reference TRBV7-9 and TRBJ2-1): DTGVSQNPRHKITKRGQNVTFRCDPISEHNRLYWYRQTLGQGPEFLTYFQNEAQLEKSRLLSDRFSAERPKGSFSTLEIQRTEQGDSAMYLCAGNPGGLHYNEQFFGPGTRLTVL.

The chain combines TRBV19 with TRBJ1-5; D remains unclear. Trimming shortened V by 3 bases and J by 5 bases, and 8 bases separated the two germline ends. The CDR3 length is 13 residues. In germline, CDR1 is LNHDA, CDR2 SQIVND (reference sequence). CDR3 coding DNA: TGTGCCAGTAGTATGGTAGGTGATCAGCCCCAGCATTTT. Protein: CASSMVGDQPQHF.

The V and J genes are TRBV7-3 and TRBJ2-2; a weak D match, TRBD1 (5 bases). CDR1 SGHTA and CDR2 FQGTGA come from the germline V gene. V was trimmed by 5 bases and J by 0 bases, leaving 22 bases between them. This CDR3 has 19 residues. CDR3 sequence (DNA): TGTGCCAGCAGCCGAGCACAGTGGGGCAACCAATCGAACACCGGGGAGCTGTTTTTT. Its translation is CASSRAQWGNQSNTGELFF.

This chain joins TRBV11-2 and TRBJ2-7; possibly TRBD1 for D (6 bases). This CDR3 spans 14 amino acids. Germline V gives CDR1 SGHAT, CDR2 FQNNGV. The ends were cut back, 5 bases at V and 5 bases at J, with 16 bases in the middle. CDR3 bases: TGTGCCAGCAGCGCCCTACAGGGCCCGGACGAGCAGTACTTC. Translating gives CASSALQGPDEQYF.

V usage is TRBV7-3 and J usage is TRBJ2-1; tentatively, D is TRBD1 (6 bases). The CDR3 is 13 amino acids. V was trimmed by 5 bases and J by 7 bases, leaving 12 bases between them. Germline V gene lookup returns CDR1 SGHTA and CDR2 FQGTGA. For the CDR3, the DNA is TGTGCCAGCAGCCGAGACAGGCAGAATGAGCAGTTCTTC. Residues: CASSRDRQNEQFF.

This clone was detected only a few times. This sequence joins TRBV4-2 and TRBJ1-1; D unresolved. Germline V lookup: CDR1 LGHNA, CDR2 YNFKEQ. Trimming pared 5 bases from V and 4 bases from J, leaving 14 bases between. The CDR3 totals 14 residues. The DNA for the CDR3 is TGTGCCAGCAGCTTCCGGGAGGGCGGCACTGAAGCTTTCTTT. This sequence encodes CASSFREGGTEAFF.

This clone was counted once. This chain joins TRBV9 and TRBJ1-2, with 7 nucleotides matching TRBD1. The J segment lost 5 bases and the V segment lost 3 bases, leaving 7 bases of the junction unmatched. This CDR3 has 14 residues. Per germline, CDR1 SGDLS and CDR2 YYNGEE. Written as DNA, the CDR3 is TGTGCCAGCAGCGCCCGTCCGGGACAGTATGGCTACACCTTC. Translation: CASSARPGQYGYTF. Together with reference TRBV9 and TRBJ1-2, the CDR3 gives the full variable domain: DSGVTQTPKHLITATGQRVTLRCSPRSGDLSVYWYQQSLDQGLQFLIQYYNGEERAKGNILERFSAQQFPDLHSELNLSSLELGDSALYFCASSARPGQYGYTFGSGTRLTVV.

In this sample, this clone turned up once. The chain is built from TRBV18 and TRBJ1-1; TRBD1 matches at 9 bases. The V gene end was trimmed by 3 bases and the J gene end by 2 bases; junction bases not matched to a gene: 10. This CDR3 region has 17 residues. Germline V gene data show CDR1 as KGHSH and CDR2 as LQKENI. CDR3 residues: CASSPSGTGGLNTEAFF. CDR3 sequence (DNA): TGTGCCAGCTCACCTTCCGGAACAGGGGGCTTAAACACTGAAGCTTTCTTT. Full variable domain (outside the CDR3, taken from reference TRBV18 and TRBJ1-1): NAGVMQNPRHLVRRRGQEARLRCSPMKGHSHVYWYRQLPEEGLKFMVYLQKENIIDESGMPKERFSAEFPKEGPSILRIQQVVRGDSAAYFCASSPSGTGGLNTEAFFGQGTRLTVV.